This TCR beta chain originates from a study of blood T cell repertoires in COVID-19. This clone came up once. TCRdb keeps only in-frame clones here, not all; method: immunoSEQ multiplex PCR. The data contain approximately 82,000 clones, around 92% of them singletons. Trimming left V 0 bases short and J 7 bases short, with 5 bases between. Germline V gene lookup returns CDR1 SGHNT and CDR2 YYREEE (reference sequence). This CDR3 comprises 13 residues. The sequenced material came from peripheral blood. The sequence was collected from a woman aged 60-75 years with active COVID-19. This chain joins TRBV5-4 and TRBJ1-6; no firm D call. The chain's CDR3 is CASSLGGNSPLHF. The CDR3 bases are TGTGCCAGCAGCTTGGGAGGGAATTCACCCCTCCACTTT. The full variable domain, completed using reference TRBV5-4 and TRBJ1-6, is ETGVTQSPTHLIKTRGQQVTLRCSSQSGHNTVSWYQQALGQGPQFIFQYYREEENGRGNFPPRFSGLQFPNYSSELNVNALELDDSALYLCASSLGGNSPLHFGNGTRLTVT.